Following are 24 T cell receptor beta chains from one sample sequenced in a study of cytomegalovirus exposure and HLA in healthy donors (dated by TCRdb to about 2017). Library preparation used the immunoSEQ multiplex PCR assay. The multiplex PCR relied on a mix of 60 forward primers for TCR Vbeta segments and 13 reverse primers for TCR Jbeta segments. The table comes from immuneACCESS by way of TCRdb, which keeps in-frame sequences with V and J called. Part of the clones is missing from these tables; in studies checked, under half for an unresolved V gene and the rest for unknown reasons. Counted in this sample were fewer than 200,000 clones; 71% of them appeared once. Of the sample, over 2.5% is held by the ten largest clones. The source material was PBMCs. The receptors were sampled from a woman in her twenties or thirties in good health and CMV-seronegative.

The count of this clone is one. The chain recombines TRBV5-1 with TRBJ2-3, with a weak D call TRBD1 (7 bases). V was pared by 3 bases and J by 2 bases, with 16 bases between. Germline CDR1 is SGHRS and CDR2 is YFSETQ. The CDR3 loop spans 16 amino acids. CDR3 in DNA: TGCGCCAGCAGCTATTCAGGGGGGTCGAACACAGATACGCAGTATTTT. Amino acids: CASSYSGGSNTDTQYF.

This chain links TRBV18 with TRBJ2-5, with 12 nucleotides matching TRBD2. Germline CDR1 KGHSH, CDR2 LQKENI. CDR3 length: 17 amino acids. Trimming at V came to 2 bases and at J to 3 bases, leaving 7 bases not matched to a gene. CDR3 in amino acids: CASSPRLAGGQKETQYF. Written as DNA, the CDR3 is TGTGCCAGCTCACCAAGGCTAGCGGGAGGGCAAAAAGAGACCCAGTACTTC.

The chain carries TRBV5-1 and TRBJ2-5, with 10 bases that match TRBD1. Germline V gene data show CDR1 as SGHRS and CDR2 as YFSETQ. This CDR3 is built from 14 residues. The V and J ends lost 4 bases and 4 bases, in that order; junction bases with no gene match: 4. CDR3 nucleotide sequence: TGCGCCAGCAGCCGAGACAGGGGGCGAGAGACCCAGTACTTC. Translated: CASSRDRGRETQYF.

DNA for the CDR3: TGTGCCAGCAGCTCACAGGGGGGGAGCGGGAGGGCCTGGAATGAGCAGTTCTTC. It is translated as CASSSQGGSGRAWNEQFF. The gene calls are TRBV7-9 and TRBJ2-1; TRBD2 matches 10 bases. V was clipped by 4 bases and J by 7 bases; unmatched bases: 16. The CDR3 consists of 18 residues. In germline, CDR1 is SEHNR, CDR2 FQNEAQ (reference sequence). Full variable domain (rest looked up from reference TRBV7-9 and TRBJ2-1): DTGVSQNPRHKITKRGQNVTFRCDPISEHNRLYWYRQTLGQGPEFLTYFQNEAQLEKSRLLSDRFSAERPKGSFSTLEIQRTEQGDSAMYLCASSSQGGSGRAWNEQFFGPGTRLTVL.

As for this clone: A read error may account for a junction end that differs from germline. This chain joins TRBV7-9 and TRBJ2-1; a weak D match, TRBD2 (6 bases). The CDR3 has 12 amino acids. Germline CDR1 and CDR2: SEHNR and FQNEAQ (reference sequence). CDR3 in amino acids: CSSSPEGYEQFF. The DNA of the CDR3 is TGTTCCAGCAGTCCGGAGGGCTATGAGCAGTTCTTC.

CDR3 in DNA: TGTGCCAGCAGTGTTTACAGTCGGCGGGCAACTAATGAAAAACTGTTTTTT. Protein: CASSVYSRRATNEKLFF. The chain employs TRBV2 and TRBJ1-4, with D hard to call. The CDR3 length is 17 residues. CDR1 SNHLY and CDR2 FYNNEI come from the germline V gene. V was trimmed by 4 bases and J by 0 bases, leaving 15 bases between them.

A note on this clone: Additional DNA sequences in this sample encode the identical CDR3. The V call is TRBV2, the J call TRBJ2-2; D gene ambiguous. Germline V gene sequence: CDR1 SNHLY, CDR2 FYNNEI. The CDR3 has 15 residues. Trimming removed 2 bases at V and 0 bases at J, with 7 bases between. DNA of the CDR3: TGTGCCAGCAGTGAACTGGCGGCGAACACCGGGGAGCTGTTTTTT. Protein sequence: CASSELAANTGELFF.

This clone was seen just once. The chain joins TRBV7-2 to TRBJ1-1; D is uncertain. The CDR3 runs to 14 residues. Germline V gene data show CDR1 as SGHTA and CDR2 as FQGNSA. V shed 5 bases and J shed 2 bases, with 12 bases lying between them. The CDR3 DNA follows: TGTGCCAGCAGCCCCCCGGGGTATAACACTGAAGCTTTCTTT. Translated, it gives CASSPPGYNTEAFF.

V is TRBV6-6 and J is TRBJ2-2; D is perhaps TRBD2 (7 bases). With 2 bases removed from V and 2 bases from J, the gap between germline ends came to 12 bases. Germline V gene sequence: CDR1 MNHNY, CDR2 SVGAGI (reference sequence). The CDR3 covers 16 residues. CDR3 in amino acids: CASSYEGGGNTGELFF. The CDR3 coding sequence is TGTGCCAGCAGTTACGAGGGGGGGGGCAACACCGGGGAGCTGTTTTTT.

The rearrangement joins TRBV28 to TRBJ2-1, with 13 bases fitting TRBD2. There are 16 residues in the CDR3. In germline, CDR1 is MDHEN, CDR2 SYDVKM. Losses at the gene ends were 3 bases for V and 4 bases for J; bases not matched to a gene: 3. The CDR3 region has the DNA TGTGCCAGCAGTTTTGTACTAGCGGGGGGGTACAATGAGCAGTTCTTC. Amino acid sequence: CASSFVLAGGYNEQFF. The variable domain in full, with the rest retrieved from reference TRBV28 and TRBJ2-1, is DVKVTQSSRYLVKRTGEKVFLECVQDMDHENMFWYRQDPGLGLRLIYFSYDVKMKEKGDIPEGYSVSREKKERFSLILESASTNQTSMYLCASSFVLAGGYNEQFFGPGTRLTVL.

The V and J genes are TRBV7-2 and TRBJ2-5, with TRBD1 as a possible D gene (5 bases). The length of the CDR3 is 14 residues. Trimming pared 5 bases from V and 0 bases from J, leaving 10 bases between. The V gene's germline CDR1 is SGHTA and CDR2 FQGNSA. The CDR3: CASSGNRNQETQYF. The DNA for the CDR3 is TGTGCCAGCAGCGGAAACAGGAACCAAGAGACCCAGTACTTC. The variable domain in full, with the rest retrieved from reference TRBV7-2 and TRBJ2-5, is GAGVSQSPSNKVTEKGKDVELRCDPISGHTALYWYRQSLGQGLEFLIYFQGNSAPDKSGLPSDRFSAERTGGSVSTLTIQRTQQEDSAVYLCASSGNRNQETQYFGPGTRLLVL.

The chain employs TRBV6-5 and TRBJ2-1, with D possibly TRBD1 on 6 matching bases. Trimming removed 6 bases at V and 6 bases at J, with 15 bases between. This CDR3 contains 14 residues. The V gene's germline CDR1 is MNHEY and CDR2 SVGAGI. CDR3 amino acids: CASRNPTGSNEQFF. In nucleotides, the CDR3 is TGTGCCAGCAGAAACCCAACAGGGAGCAATGAGCAGTTCTTC.

The chain employs TRBV4-3 and TRBJ1-3; maybe TRBD1 (5 bases). CDR3 length equals 17 residues. Trimming pared 0 bases from V and 0 bases from J, leaving 12 bases between. Germline assignment: CDR1 LGHNA and CDR2 YSLEER. CDR3 sequence reads: CASSQDYRGSSGNTIYF. CDR3 nucleotide sequence: TGCGCCAGCAGCCAAGATTATCGGGGGAGCTCTGGAAACACCATATATTTT.

The gene calls are TRBV11-2 and TRBJ2-2; 8 nucleotides align to TRBD2. Germline V gene sequence: CDR1 SGHAT, CDR2 FQNNGV. V was pared by 4 bases and J by 10 bases, with 8 bases of the junction left unmatched. This CDR3 region has 14 residues. CDR3 region: CASSSTGGVQELFF. The CDR3 region has the DNA TGTGCCAGCAGCTCTACCGGGGGGGTTCAGGAGCTGTTTTTT. The variable domain in full, completed from reference TRBV11-2 and TRBJ2-2, reads EAGVAQSPRYKIIEKRQSVAFWCNPISGHATLYWYQQILGQGPKLLIQFQNNGVVDDSQLPKDRFSAERLKGVDSTLKIQPAKLEDSAVYLCASSSTGGVQELFFGEGSRLTVL.

The rearrangement joins TRBV27 to TRBJ2-2; 9 nucleotides align to TRBD2. Germline V CDR1 and CDR2: MNHEY, SMNVEV (reference sequence). Trimming took 1 base from V and 0 from J; bases not matched to a gene: 3. This CDR3 has 17 amino acids. The CDR3 sequence is CASSLYASGTNTGELFF. DNA for the CDR3: TGTGCCAGCAGTTTATACGCTAGCGGGACGAACACCGGGGAGCTGTTTTTT.

This chain links TRBV19 with TRBJ2-3, with a possible D match to TRBD1 (5 bases). The germline gives CDR1 LNHDA, CDR2 SQIVND (reference sequence). Trimming pared 2 bases from V and 6 bases from J, leaving 15 bases between. The CDR3 has 15 amino acids. The CDR3, as DNA: TGTGCCAGTAGTATAAACCTTTTGACAGCCGATACGCAGTATTTT. It translates to CASSINLLTADTQYF. Full variable domain (rest looked up from reference TRBV19 and TRBJ2-3): DGGITQSPKYLFRKEGQNVTLSCEQNLNHDAMYWYRQDPGQGLRLIYYSQIVNDFQKGDIAEGYSVSREKKESFPLTVTSAQKNPTAFYLCASSINLLTADTQYFGPGTRLTVL.

This sequence joins TRBV6-6 and TRBJ2-5; 7 nucleotides align to TRBD2. Losses at the gene ends were 0 bases for V and 4 bases for J; bases not matched to a gene: 5. This CDR3 comprises 15 residues. From germline, CDR1 is MNHNY and CDR2 SVGAGI (reference sequence). The CDR3, as DNA: TGTGCCAGCAGTTACTCGGGCGGGAGAAGAGAGACCCAGTACTTC. This translates into CASSYSGGRRETQYF.

The chain couples TRBV7-3 to TRBJ2-2, with D hard to call. In germline, CDR1 is SGHTA, CDR2 FQGTGA. The CDR3 has 14 residues. The germline V and J ends were trimmed by 5 bases and 6 bases, with 13 bases remaining between them. Here the CDR3 reads CASSTSLGPGELFF. The CDR3 nucleotides are TGTGCCAGCAGCACCTCCCTAGGTCCCGGGGAGCTGTTTTTT.

This clone showed up just a few times. The chain uses TRBV6-1 and TRBJ1-5; D is uncertain. Germline CDR1 MNHNS, CDR2 SASEGT. V was pared by 2 bases and J by 3 bases, with 8 bases between. The CDR3 has 14 residues. CDR3 sequence reads: CASSETDYNQPQHF. The CDR3 region has the DNA TGTGCCAGCAGTGAAACAGATTACAATCAGCCCCAGCATTTT.

The V gene is TRBV6-6, the J gene TRBJ2-2, with TRBD1 matching over 7 bases. Per the germline V gene, CDR1 is MNHNY and CDR2 is SVGAGI (reference sequence). The length of the CDR3 is 13 residues. Germline trimming cut 4 bases from V and 6 bases from J; bases unmatched to any gene: 2. As DNA, the CDR3 is TGTGCCAGCAGTTTCACAGGGGCCGGGGAGCTGTTTTTT. This codes for CASSFTGAGELFF.

The CDR3 here is CASSYGQGATNEKLFF. In nucleotides, the CDR3 is TGTGCCAGCAGTTATGGACAGGGAGCAACTAATGAAAAACTGTTTTTT. V gene TRBV6-5 combines with J gene TRBJ1-4; 8 nucleotides align to TRBD1. Germline V CDR1 and CDR2: MNHEY, SVGAGI. The CDR3 consists of 16 residues. The trim removed 3 bases at V and 0 bases at J, leaving 3 bases unmatched.

The genes are TRBV7-9 and TRBJ2-7; no clear D. This CDR3 spans 14 amino acids. CDR1 and CDR2 (germline): SEHNR, FQNEAQ (reference sequence). V was trimmed by 1 base and J by 1 base, leaving 8 bases between them. The DNA for the CDR3 is TGTGCCAGCAGCTTAGATTCCCCGTCCTACGAGCAGTACTTC. It is translated as CASSLDSPSYEQYF.

The chain links TRBV28 to TRBJ2-5; possibly TRBD1 for D (6 bases). Looked up from germline, CDR1 is MDHEN and CDR2 is SYDVKM. Trimming left V 5 bases short and J 2 bases short, with 12 bases between. The CDR3 spans 14 residues. The CDR3 region is CASSRPTGQETQYF. CDR3 DNA sequence: TGTGCCAGCAGTAGGCCGACAGGACAAGAGACCCAGTACTTC. The complete variable domain, with remaining parts taken from reference TRBV28 and TRBJ2-5, reads DVKVTQSSRYLVKRTGEKVFLECVQDMDHENMFWYRQDPGLGLRLIYFSYDVKMKEKGDIPEGYSVSREKKERFSLILESASTNQTSMYLCASSRPTGQETQYFGPGTRLLVL.

The chain combines TRBV29-1 with TRBJ2-3; 10 bases are a match to TRBD2. V was pared by 4 bases and J by 0 bases, with 19 bases of the junction left unmatched. The CDR3 is made up of 20 amino acids. The germline V gene has CDR1 SQVTM and CDR2 ANQGSEA. The chain's CDR3 is CSVVRGGLAGETRSTDTQYF. The DNA of the CDR3 is TGCAGCGTTGTCCGGGGTGGCCTAGCGGGGGAGACAAGAAGCACAGATACGCAGTATTTT.